The 3 T cell receptor beta chains listed next were all sequenced from one sample in a study of blood T cells in healthy people across ages. For the second PCR, which ran for about 7 to 11 cycles, a sample-barcoded 5' primer and a J-beta primer mix were used. TCRdb reanalysed the 5' RACE reads using MiXCR and keeps one entry per CDR3 protein. The table includes approximately 800,000 distinct CDR3 sequences, roughly 60% detected once. Sequencing was carried out using blood. All receptors come from a man aged 25 to 40 in good health.

V and J are TRBV12-5 and TRBJ2-1, with a tentative D call TRBD2 (5 bases). Per the germline V gene, CDR1 is LGHNT and CDR2 is FRNRAP. The CDR3 has 15 residues. V was clipped by 3 bases and J by 7 bases, with 16 bases between them. The CDR3 reads CASGLRPPTGNEQFF. CDR3 nucleotide sequence: TGTGCTAGTGGTTTAAGGCCCCCGACGGGGAATGAGCAGTTCTTC.

The chain joins TRBV7-2 to TRBJ2-3, with a tentative D call TRBD2 (6 bases). There are 15 residues in the CDR3. V lost 5 bases to trimming and J lost 3 bases, with 15 bases between them. The V gene's germline CDR1 is SGHTA and CDR2 FQGNSA. The CDR3 nucleotides are TGTGCCAGCAGCCGCAGGGCGGGGCCTACAGATACGCAGTATTTT. This gives the protein CASSRRAGPTDTQYF. Filled out from reference TRBV7-2 and TRBJ2-3, the complete variable domain reads GAGVSQSPSNKVTEKGKDVELRCDPISGHTALYWYRQSLGQGLEFLIYFQGNSAPDKSGLPSDRFSAERTGGSVSTLTIQRTQQEDSAVYLCASSRRAGPTDTQYFGPGTRLTVL.

The chain couples TRBV6-5 to TRBJ2-7; possibly TRBD2 for D (5 bases). CDR1 and CDR2 from the germline V gene are MNHEY and SVGAGI. This CDR3 is built from 14 residues. Deletions cut 2 bases from V and 7 bases from J, with 15 bases between. CDR3 DNA sequence: TGTGCCAGCAGTTACAGCGGATCTGCTAGAGAGCAGTACTTC. Protein product: CASSYSGSAREQYF.